This T cell receptor beta chain originates from a study of blood T cell repertoires in COVID-19. Across the study: Sites in the United States, Italy and Spain provided acute and convalescent COVID-19 samples. T cells, B-cell-depleted T cells, or PBMCs supplied cDNA or gDNA.

The CDR3 loop spans 16 amino acids. The germline gives CDR1 SGDLS, CDR2 YYNGEE. J was trimmed by 9 bases and V by 1 base; bases with no gene match: 8. Original analysis: How many nucleated cells were present was estimated from reference gene primer amplification. Using immunoSEQ multiplex PCR, the repertoire was profiled, and TCRdb retains in-frame clones only, with some absent. V and J calls and clone size come straight from that table; D and trimming were deduced from the DNA. Of 110,000 or so clones detected, 85% appear once; the ten largest clones hold 10% to 15%. V gene TRBV9 combines with J gene TRBJ1-6; the match to TRBD1 covers 9 bases. Sequenced material: peripheral blood. This TCR derives from a human donor in a cohort sampled during active COVID-19. This CDR3 is CASSVSPGTGTSPLHF. The CDR3 DNA is TGTGCCAGCAGCGTAAGTCCTGGGACAGGGACTTCACCCCTCCACTTT.